These 7 T cell receptor beta chains share one sample of origin, sequenced in a study of control samples from healthy donors and cancer patients. TCRdb's table, derived via immunoSEQ multiplex PCR, lists solely in-frame clones and lacks some. This table holds about 170,000 clones, around 90% found once. The source material was blood. The receptors here all came from a woman aged 25 to 39 in good health.

V gene TRBV30 combines with J gene TRBJ1-1; weak D call: TRBD1 (5 bases). Germline V lookup: CDR1 GTSNPN, CDR2 SVGIG (reference sequence). The CDR3 extends over 13 amino acids. V lost 5 bases and J 3 bases, leaving 13 bases between the germline ends. The CDR3 DNA follows: TGTGCCTGGGCGACAGCGGTTTACACTGAAGCTTTCTTT. Its protein is CAWATAVYTEAFF.

This clone was detected once. The J gene is TRBJ1-5, the V gene TRBV28, with D maybe TRBD1 (5 bases). Germline V lookup: CDR1 MDHEN, CDR2 SYDVKM. The CDR3 loop spans 15 amino acids. Trimming cost V 4 bases and J 1 base, with 11 bases left between them. Here the CDR3 DNA reads TGTGCCAGCAGTTCCTCCTGGGGGAGCAATCAGCCCCAGCATTTT. Its translation is CASSSSWGSNQPQHF.

This clone was observed a few times. The chain joins TRBV6-1 to TRBJ2-7; D is perhaps TRBD1 or TRBD2 (6 bases each). CDR1 is MNHNS and CDR2 is SASEGT in the germline V gene. This CDR3 is built from 15 residues. Trimming removed 2 bases at V and 4 bases at J, with 15 bases between. The CDR3 DNA reads TGTGCCAGCAGTGAATACGCGGGACAACTATACGAGCAGTACTTC. Its protein is CASSEYAGQLYEQYF.

This chain uses TRBV5-4 with TRBJ2-7, with 9 bases lining up with TRBD1. The CDR3 loop spans 15 amino acids. The junction had 4 bases not matched to a gene; V was cut back by 3 bases and J by 0 bases. In germline, CDR1 is SGHNT, CDR2 YYREEE (reference sequence). CDR3 in amino acids: CASSYGTGISYEQYF. Written as DNA, the CDR3 is TGTGCCAGCAGCTACGGGACAGGGATCTCCTACGAGCAGTACTTC.

This chain connects TRBV6-5 to TRBJ1-2; no clear D gene. The CDR3 runs to 12 residues. Germline V gene lookup returns CDR1 MNHEY and CDR2 SVGAGI. Trimming left V 5 bases short and J 7 bases short, with 11 bases between. The CDR3 region has the DNA TGTGCCAGCAGTCCCCACGAGGGTGGCTACACCTTC. It translates to CASSPHEGGYTF.

The rearrangement joins TRBV5-1 to TRBJ1-1; D perhaps matches TRBD1 (5 bases). The germline gives CDR1 SGHRS, CDR2 YFSETQ. The CDR3 loop spans 16 amino acids. V lost 0 bases and J lost 0, with 12 bases in between. The CDR3 protein is CASSLASGLMNTEAFF. The DNA of the CDR3 is TGCGCCAGCAGCTTGGCCTCAGGGTTGATGAACACTGAAGCTTTCTTT.

The chain carries TRBV19 and TRBJ2-1; no firm D call. Germline CDR1 and CDR2: LNHDA and SQIVND (reference sequence). The CDR3 has 14 amino acids. V was trimmed by 7 bases and J by 0 bases, leaving 10 bases between them. The CDR3, as DNA: TGTGCCAGTAAAACAGCGAGCTCCTACAATGAGCAGTTCTTC. Amino acids: CASKTASSYNEQFF.